A single sample gave rise to the 8 T cell receptor beta chains below, sequenced in a study of identical twins. TCRdb itself ran the 5' RACE reads through MiXCR, one entry per CDR3 protein. This table has hundreds of thousands of distinct CDR3 sequences, 8.5% to 9.5% appearing once. This sample was also put to use in a study of yellow fever vaccine responses in identical twins.

Sequenced sample: PBMCs. The receptor set was obtained from a woman aged 18 to 35 in good health.

The CDR3 region is CARLTPGQTSYEQYF. CDR3 bases: TGTGCCAGACTAACTCCGGGACAGACCTCCTACGAGCAGTACTTC. The rearrangement joins TRBV6-2 or TRBV6-3 to TRBJ2-7; 7 nucleotides line up with TRBD1. Germline-derived CDR1 and CDR2 are MNHEY and SVGEGT. Trimming at V came to 9 bases and at J to 0 bases, leaving 11 bases not matched to a gene. The CDR3 loop spans 15 amino acids.

This clonotype was detected only a few times. The V call is TRBV6-5, the J call TRBJ2-3; D is possibly TRBD1 (6 bases). Germline lookup yields CDR1 MNHEY and CDR2 SVGAGI. The CDR3 has 14 amino acids. Trimming stripped 1 base from V and 4 bases from J, with 9 bases between. Here the CDR3 DNA reads TGTGCCAGCAGTTACTGGCAGGGGTCAGATACGCAGTATTTT. Translated: CASSYWQGSDTQYF.

The gene calls are TRBV29-1 and TRBJ2-1, with D maybe TRBD1 (5 bases). With 4 bases removed from V and 5 bases from J, the gap between germline ends came to 6 bases. The V gene's germline CDR1 is SQVTM and CDR2 ANQGSEA. The CDR3 has 11 amino acids. The CDR3: CSVGTNNEQFF. CDR3 DNA: TGCAGCGTTGGGACAAACAATGAGCAGTTCTTC.

This clonotype was seen repeatedly, ten times or more. The rearrangement links TRBV7-2 to TRBJ2-3; 9 bases match TRBD2. This CDR3 is 16 amino acids long. Germline CDR1 SGHTA, CDR2 FQGNSA. J gave up 3 bases and V 8 bases, and 12 bases lay outside the gene matches. CDR3: CASVSSIAGATDTQYF. CDR3 nucleotides: TGTGCCAGCGTCTCTTCTATAGCGGGAGCGACAGATACGCAGTATTTT.

This clonotype was seen ten or more times. The chain carries TRBV7-9 and TRBJ2-4; D remains unclear. Trimming shortened V by 4 bases and J by 0 bases, and 7 bases separated the two germline ends. Germline V CDR1 and CDR2: SEHNR, FQNEAQ (reference sequence). This CDR3 contains 14 residues. CDR3 bases: TGTGCCAGCAGCTCCCTTGGAGCCAAAAACATTCAGTACTTC. This encodes CASSSLGAKNIQYF.

This clonotype occurred many times. V usage is TRBV3-1 and J usage is TRBJ1-1; D is possibly TRBD1 (5 bases). Germline V gene lookup returns CDR1 LGHDT and CDR2 YNNKEL (reference sequence). The CDR3 runs 15 residues. Trimming removed 2 bases from V and 3 bases from J, with 13 bases in between. CDR3 residues: CASSQLPGGDTEAFF. In DNA form, the CDR3 reads TGTGCCAGCAGCCAACTCCCGGGGGGGGACACTGAAGCTTTCTTT.

This clonotype was seen repeatedly, ten times or more. This chain links TRBV20-1 with TRBJ2-7; 10 nucleotides agree with TRBD1. V lost 2 bases, J lost 3 bases, and 10 bases stayed unmatched. The CDR3 contains 16 residues. The germline V gene encodes CDR1 DFQATT and CDR2 SNEGSKA (reference sequence). The CDR3 here is CSARTRGQGGNYEQYF. CDR3 nucleotides: TGCAGTGCTAGAACCCGCGGACAGGGGGGAAACTACGAGCAGTACTTC.

The V call is TRBV6-1, the J call TRBJ2-3, with no clear D. Trimming removed 5 bases at V and 2 bases at J, with 11 bases between. This CDR3 contains 14 residues. CDR1 is MNHNS, CDR2 SASEGT, per germline. The CDR3 loop is CASSRGPVTDTQYF. The CDR3 DNA follows: TGTGCCAGCAGTCGCGGACCCGTCACAGATACGCAGTATTTT.